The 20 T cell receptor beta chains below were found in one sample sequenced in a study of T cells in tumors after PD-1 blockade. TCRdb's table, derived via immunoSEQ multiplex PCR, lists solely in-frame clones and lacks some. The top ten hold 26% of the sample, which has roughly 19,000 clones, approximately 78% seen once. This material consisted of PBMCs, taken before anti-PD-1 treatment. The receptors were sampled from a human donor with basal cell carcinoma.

The DNA for the CDR3 is TGTGCCAGCAGTAACAGGATTAGCACAGATACGCAGTATTTT. This encodes CASSNRISTDTQYF. The V and J genes are TRBV5-4 and TRBJ2-3, with a tentative D call TRBD1 (5 bases). V was pared by 5 bases and J by 0 bases, with 10 bases between. Germline V gene lookup returns CDR1 SGHNT and CDR2 YYREEE (reference sequence). CDR3 length: 14 residues.

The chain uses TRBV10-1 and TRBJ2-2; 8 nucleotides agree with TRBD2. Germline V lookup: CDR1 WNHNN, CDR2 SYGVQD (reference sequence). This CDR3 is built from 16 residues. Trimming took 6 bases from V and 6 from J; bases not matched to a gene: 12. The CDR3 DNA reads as TGCGCCAGCAGCAGCGGGAGCTCGGTCAACGCCGGGGAGCTGTTTTTT. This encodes CASSSGSSVNAGELFF.

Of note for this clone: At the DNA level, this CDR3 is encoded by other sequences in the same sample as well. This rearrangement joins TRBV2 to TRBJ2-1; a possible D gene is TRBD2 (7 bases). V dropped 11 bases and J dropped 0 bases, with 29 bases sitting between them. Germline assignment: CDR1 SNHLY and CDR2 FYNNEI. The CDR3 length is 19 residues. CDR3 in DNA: TGTGCCCCCAGTGATGGGGGGGCGGGGGTGGGGAGCTCCTACAATGAGCAGTTCTTC. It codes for CAPSDGGAGVGSSYNEQFF. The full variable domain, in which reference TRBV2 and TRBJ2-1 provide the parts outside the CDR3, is EPEVTQTPSHQVTQMGQEVILRCVPISNHLYFYWYRQILGQKVEFLVSFYNNEISEKSEIFDDQFSVERPDGSNFTLKIRSTKLEDSAMYFCAPSDGGAGVGSSYNEQFFGPGTRLTVL.

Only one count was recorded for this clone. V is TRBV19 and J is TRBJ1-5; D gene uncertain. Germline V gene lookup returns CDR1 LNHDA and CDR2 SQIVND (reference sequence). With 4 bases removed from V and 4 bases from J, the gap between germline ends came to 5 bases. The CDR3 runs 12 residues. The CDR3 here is CASSSGNQPQHF. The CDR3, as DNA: TGTGCCAGTAGTAGCGGGAATCAGCCCCAGCATTTT.

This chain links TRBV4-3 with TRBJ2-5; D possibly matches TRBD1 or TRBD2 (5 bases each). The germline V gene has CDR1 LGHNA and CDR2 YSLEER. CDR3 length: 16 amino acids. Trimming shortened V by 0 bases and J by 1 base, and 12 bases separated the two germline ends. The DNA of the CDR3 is TGCGCCAGCAGCCAAGATGCCGGGGCAGGCCAAGAGACCCAGTACTTC. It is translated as CASSQDAGAGQETQYF.

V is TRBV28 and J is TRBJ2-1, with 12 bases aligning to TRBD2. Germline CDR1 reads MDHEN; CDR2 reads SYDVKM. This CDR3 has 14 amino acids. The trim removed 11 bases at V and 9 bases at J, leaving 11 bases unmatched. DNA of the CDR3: TGTGCCGGAGGCCCGACTAGCGGGAGAGTTGAGCAGTTCTTC. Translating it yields CAGGPTSGRVEQFF. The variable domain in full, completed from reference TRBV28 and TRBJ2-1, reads DVKVTQSSRYLVKRTGEKVFLECVQDMDHENMFWYRQDPGLGLRLIYFSYDVKMKEKGDIPEGYSVSREKKERFSLILESASTNQTSMYLCAGGPTSGRVEQFFGPGTRLTVL.

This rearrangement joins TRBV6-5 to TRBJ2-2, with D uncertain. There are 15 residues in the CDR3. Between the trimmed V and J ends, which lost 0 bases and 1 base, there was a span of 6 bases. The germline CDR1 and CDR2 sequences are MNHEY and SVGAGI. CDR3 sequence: CASSYSPLNTGELFF. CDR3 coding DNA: TGTGCCAGCAGTTACTCGCCCCTGAACACCGGGGAGCTGTTTTTT.

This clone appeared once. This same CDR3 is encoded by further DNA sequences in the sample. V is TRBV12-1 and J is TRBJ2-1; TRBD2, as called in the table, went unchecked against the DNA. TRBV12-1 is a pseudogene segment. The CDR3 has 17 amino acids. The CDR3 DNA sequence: TGTGCCAGCAGCTTCTCTCCCGGGACTAGCGGGAATAATGAGCAGTTCTTC. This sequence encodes CASSFSPGTSGNNEQFF.

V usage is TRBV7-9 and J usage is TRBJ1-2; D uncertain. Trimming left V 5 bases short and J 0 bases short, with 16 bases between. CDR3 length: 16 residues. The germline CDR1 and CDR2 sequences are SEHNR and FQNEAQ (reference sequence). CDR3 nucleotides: TGTGCCAGCAGCGACCCCATTGGATCGACTAACTATGGCTACACCTTC. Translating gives CASSDPIGSTNYGYTF. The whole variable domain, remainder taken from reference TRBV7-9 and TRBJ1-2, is DTGVSQNPRHKITKRGQNVTFRCDPISEHNRLYWYRQTLGQGPEFLTYFQNEAQLEKSRLLSDRFSAERPKGSFSTLEIQRTEQGDSAMYLCASSDPIGSTNYGYTFGSGTRLTVV.

The CDR3 spells CASSWRDRTRAGELFF. The CDR3, as DNA: TGCGCCAGCAGCTGGCGGGACAGAACCCGGGCCGGGGAGCTGTTTTTT. The chain has TRBV5-1 and TRBJ2-2, with D possibly being TRBD1 (7 bases). The CDR3 length is 16 residues. The V gene's germline CDR1 is SGHRS and CDR2 YFSETQ. Deletions cut 3 bases from V and 6 bases from J, with 18 bases between.

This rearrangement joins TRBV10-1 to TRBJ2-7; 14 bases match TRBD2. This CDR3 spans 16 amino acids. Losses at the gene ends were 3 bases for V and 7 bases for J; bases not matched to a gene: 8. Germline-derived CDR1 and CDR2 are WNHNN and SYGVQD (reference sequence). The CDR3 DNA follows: TGCGCCAGCAGTGACCGGGGACTAGCGGGGGTATGGGAGCAGTACTTC. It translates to CASSDRGLAGVWEQYF.

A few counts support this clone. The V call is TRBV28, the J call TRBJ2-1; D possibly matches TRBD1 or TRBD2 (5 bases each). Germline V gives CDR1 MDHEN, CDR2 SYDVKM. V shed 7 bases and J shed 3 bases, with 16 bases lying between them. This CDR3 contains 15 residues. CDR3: CASTSLGENYNEQFF. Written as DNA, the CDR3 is TGTGCCAGCACCTCCTTAGGGGAGAACTACAATGAGCAGTTCTTC.

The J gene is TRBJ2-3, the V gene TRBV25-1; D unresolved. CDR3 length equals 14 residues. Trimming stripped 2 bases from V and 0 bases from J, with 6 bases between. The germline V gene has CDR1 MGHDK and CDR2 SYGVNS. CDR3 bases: TGTGCCAGCAGTGAAACGGAGAGCACAGATACGCAGTATTTT. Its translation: CASSETESTDTQYF.

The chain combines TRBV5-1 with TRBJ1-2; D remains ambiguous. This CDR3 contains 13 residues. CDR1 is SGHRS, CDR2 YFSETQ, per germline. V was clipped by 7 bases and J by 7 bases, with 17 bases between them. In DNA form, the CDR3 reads TGCGCCAGCGCCCTTAGTTTCCTGGCTGGCTACACCTTC. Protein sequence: CASALSFLAGYTF.

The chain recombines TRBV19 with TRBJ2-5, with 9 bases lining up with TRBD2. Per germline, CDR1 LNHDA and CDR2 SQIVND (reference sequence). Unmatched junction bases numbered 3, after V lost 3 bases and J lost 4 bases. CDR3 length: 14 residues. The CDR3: CASSIQRGAETQYF. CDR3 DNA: TGTGCCAGTAGTATTCAGCGGGGGGCAGAGACCCAGTACTTC. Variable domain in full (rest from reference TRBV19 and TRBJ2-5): DGGITQSPKYLFRKEGQNVTLSCEQNLNHDAMYWYRQDPGQGLRLIYYSQIVNDFQKGDIAEGYSVSREKKESFPLTVTSAQKNPTAFYLCASSIQRGAETQYFGPGTRLLVL.

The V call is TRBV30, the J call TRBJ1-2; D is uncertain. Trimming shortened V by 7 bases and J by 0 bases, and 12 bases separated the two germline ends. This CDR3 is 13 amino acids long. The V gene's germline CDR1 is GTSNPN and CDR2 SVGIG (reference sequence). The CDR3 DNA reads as TGTGCCTTCTATGACCGCTCTAACTATGGCTACACCTTC. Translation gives CAFYDRSNYGYTF.

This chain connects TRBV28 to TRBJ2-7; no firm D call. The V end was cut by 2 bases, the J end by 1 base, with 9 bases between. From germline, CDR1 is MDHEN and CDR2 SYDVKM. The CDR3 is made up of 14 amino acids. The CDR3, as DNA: TGTGCCAGCAGTTTAATTCAGAGATCCTACGAGCAGTACTTC. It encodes CASSLIQRSYEQYF.

The CDR3 DNA reads as TGTGCCAGCAGCTTAGGGGGTTTTGGAAACACCATATATTTT. Amino acid sequence: CASSLGGFGNTIYF. The gene calls are TRBV7-6 and TRBJ1-3; D not resolved. V lost 1 base and J 3 bases, leaving 7 bases between the germline ends. Germline CDR1 SGHVS, CDR2 FNYEAQ. The CDR3 totals 14 residues.

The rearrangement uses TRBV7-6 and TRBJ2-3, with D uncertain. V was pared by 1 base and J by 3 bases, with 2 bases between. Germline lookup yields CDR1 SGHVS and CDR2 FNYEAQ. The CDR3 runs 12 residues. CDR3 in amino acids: CASSLGTDTQYF. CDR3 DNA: TGTGCCAGCAGCTTAGGGACAGATACGCAGTATTTT.

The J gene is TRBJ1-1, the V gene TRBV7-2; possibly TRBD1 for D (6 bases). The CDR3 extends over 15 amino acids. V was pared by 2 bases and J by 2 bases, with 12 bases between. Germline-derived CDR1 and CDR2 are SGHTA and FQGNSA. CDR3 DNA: TGTGCCAGCAGCTTATACGGGGGGCAAAACACTGAAGCTTTCTTT. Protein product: CASSLYGGQNTEAFF.